This T cell receptor beta chain was captured by sequencing in a study of chemoradiotherapy in HPV16-positive cancers. V lost 6 bases, J lost 1 base, and 8 bases stayed unmatched. There are 15 residues in the CDR3. The V gene's germline CDR1 is MNHNY and CDR2 SVGAGI (reference sequence). On this clone: What it binds is unknown.

Only in-frame clones appear in the TCRdb table, and some are missing; sequencing was by immunoSEQ multiplex PCR. Of about 20,000 clones listed, roughly 86% are singletons. Over chemoradiotherapy, repertoires were sampled more than once. The study, taken as a whole, reports: The functional HPV-specific definition rests on just a couple of HPV16-positive patients. During treatment, candidate HPV-specific clones and E7-related motifs expanded in tumor.

This material consisted of blood, taken from a patient who underwent chemoradiotherapy. The gene calls are TRBV6-6 and TRBJ2-7; 8 bases align to TRBD1. This receptor was identified in a human donor with HPV-associated anogenital cancer. CDR3 coding DNA: TGTGCCAGCAGCGACAGGGGCCCACCTTCCTACGAGCAGTACTTC. This gives the protein CASSDRGPPSYEQYF.